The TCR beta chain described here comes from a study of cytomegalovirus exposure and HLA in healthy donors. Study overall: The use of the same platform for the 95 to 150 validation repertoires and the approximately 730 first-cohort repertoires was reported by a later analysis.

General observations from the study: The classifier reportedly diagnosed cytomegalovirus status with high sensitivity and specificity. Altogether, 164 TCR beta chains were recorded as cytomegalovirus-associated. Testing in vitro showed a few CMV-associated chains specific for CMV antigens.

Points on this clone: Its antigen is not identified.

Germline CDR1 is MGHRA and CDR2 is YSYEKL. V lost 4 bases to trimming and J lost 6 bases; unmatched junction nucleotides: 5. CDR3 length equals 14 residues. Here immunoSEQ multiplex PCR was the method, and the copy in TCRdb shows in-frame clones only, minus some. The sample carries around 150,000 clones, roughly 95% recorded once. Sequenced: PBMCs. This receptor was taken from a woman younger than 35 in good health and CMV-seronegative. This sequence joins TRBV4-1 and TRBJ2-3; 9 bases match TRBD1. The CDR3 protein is CASSLGQGMDTQYF. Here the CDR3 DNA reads TGCGCCAGCAGCCTGGGACAGGGAATGGATACGCAGTATTTT.